This T cell receptor (beta chain) was profiled in a study of blood T cell repertoires in COVID-19. Study-wide background: Acute-phase and convalescent COVID-19 samples originated in the United States, Italy and Spain. PBMCs, B-cell-depleted T cells, or T cells provided the cDNA or gDNA that made up the material.

Original processing notes: Amplified reference gene primers provided the basis for estimating nucleated cell counts. Sequenced by immunoSEQ multiplex PCR; TCRdb stores in-frame clones only, minus some. V, J and clone size are taken as reported in that table, and D and trimming were inferred from the DNA itself. The data show fewer than 200,000 clones, 75% to 80% seen once. The clonotype was recovered from a woman in her seventies with acute or convalescent COVID-19. The sample consisted of peripheral blood.

In DNA form, the CDR3 reads TGTGCCACCAGCAGGGGGACTAGCGGGAGGGCCGGCACCGGGGAGCTGTTTTTT. This encodes CATSRGTSGRAGTGELFF. The chain is built from TRBV15 and TRBJ2-2; TRBD2 aligns across 16 bases. The CDR3 sequence is 18 residues long. The V gene end was trimmed by 3 bases and the J gene end by 4 bases; junction bases not matched to a gene: 5. CDR1 and CDR2 from the germline V gene are LNHNV and YYDKDF (reference sequence).